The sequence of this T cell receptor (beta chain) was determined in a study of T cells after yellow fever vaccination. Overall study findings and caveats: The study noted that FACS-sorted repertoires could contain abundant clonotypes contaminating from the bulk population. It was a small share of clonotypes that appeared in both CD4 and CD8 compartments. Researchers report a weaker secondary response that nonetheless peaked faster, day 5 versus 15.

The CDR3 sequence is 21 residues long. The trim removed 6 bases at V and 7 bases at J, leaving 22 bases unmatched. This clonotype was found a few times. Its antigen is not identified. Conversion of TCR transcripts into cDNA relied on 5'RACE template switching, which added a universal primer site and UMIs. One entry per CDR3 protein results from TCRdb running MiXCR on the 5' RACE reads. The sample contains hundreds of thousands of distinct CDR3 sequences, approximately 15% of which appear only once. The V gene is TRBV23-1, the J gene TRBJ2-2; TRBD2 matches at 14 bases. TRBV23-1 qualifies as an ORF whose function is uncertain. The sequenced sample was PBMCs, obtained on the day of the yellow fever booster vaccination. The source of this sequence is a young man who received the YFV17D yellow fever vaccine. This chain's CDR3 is CASSQPLGQRLAGGPIGELFF. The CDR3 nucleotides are TGCGCCAGCAGCCAGCCTTTGGGACAGAGACTAGCGGGAGGGCCTATCGGGGAGCTGTTTTTT.